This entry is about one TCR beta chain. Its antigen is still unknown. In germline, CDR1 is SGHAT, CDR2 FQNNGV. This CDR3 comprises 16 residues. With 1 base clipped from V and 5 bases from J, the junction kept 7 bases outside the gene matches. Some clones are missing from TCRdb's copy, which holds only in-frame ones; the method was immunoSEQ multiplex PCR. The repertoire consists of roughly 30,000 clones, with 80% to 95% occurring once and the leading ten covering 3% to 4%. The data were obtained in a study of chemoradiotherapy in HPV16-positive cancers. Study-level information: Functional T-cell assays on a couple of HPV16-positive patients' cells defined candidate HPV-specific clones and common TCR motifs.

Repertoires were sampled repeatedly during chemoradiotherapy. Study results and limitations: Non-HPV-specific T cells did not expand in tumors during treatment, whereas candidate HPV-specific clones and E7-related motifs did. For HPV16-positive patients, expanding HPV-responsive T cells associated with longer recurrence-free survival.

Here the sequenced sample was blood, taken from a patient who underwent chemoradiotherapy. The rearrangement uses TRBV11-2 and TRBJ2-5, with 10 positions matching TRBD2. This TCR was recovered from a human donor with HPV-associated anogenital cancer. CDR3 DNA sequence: TGTGCCAGCAGCTTAGCCAGCGGGGGGGCTGGGGAGACCCAGTACTTC. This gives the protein CASSLASGGAGETQYF.